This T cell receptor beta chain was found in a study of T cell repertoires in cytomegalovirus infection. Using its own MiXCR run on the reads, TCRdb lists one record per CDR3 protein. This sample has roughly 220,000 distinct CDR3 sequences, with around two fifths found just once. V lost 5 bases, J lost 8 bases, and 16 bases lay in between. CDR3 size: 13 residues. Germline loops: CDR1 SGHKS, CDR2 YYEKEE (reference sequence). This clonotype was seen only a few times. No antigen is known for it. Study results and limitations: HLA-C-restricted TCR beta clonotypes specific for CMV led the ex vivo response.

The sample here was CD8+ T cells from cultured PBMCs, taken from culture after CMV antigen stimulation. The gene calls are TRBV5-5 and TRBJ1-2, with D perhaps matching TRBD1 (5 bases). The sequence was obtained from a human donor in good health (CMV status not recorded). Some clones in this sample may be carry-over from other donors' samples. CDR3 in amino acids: CASRGDGFGGYTF. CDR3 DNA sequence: TGTGCCAGCAGGGGGGACGGTTTCGGAGGCTACACCTTC.